The sample holds many counts of the clone carrying this T cell receptor beta chain. These data come from a study of human T cells and chemical hapten exposure. As to time point: patch test 1, 2 weeks after DPC sensitization. Treatment specified: therapeutic diphenylcyclopropenone sensitization with weekly scalp DPC. Germline loops: CDR1 SQVTM, CDR2 ANQGSEA. The CDR3 has 13 amino acids. With 8 bases removed from V and 9 bases from J, the gap between germline ends came to 22 bases. One entry per CDR3 protein, called by TCRdb with MiXCR from the RACE reads. This sample has approximately 400,000 distinct CDR3 sequences; approximately 4.4% occur once, and the top ten carry around 2%.

This sequence was found in a woman aged 45-65 years with alopecia areata. Some clones in this sample may be carry-over from other donors' samples. This chain connects TRBV29-1 to TRBJ1-2; the D gene is possibly TRBD1 (6 bases). The sample in question was whole blood, obtained in connection with sensitization to the hapten diphenylcyclopropenone (DPC). The CDR3 DNA sequence: TGCAGCACCGAAGGACAGCAAATTAGGAGCTACACCTTC. Protein: CSTEGQQIRSYTF. Filled out from reference TRBV29-1 and TRBJ1-2, the complete variable domain reads SAVISQKPSRDICQRGTSLTIQCQVDSQVTMMFWYRQQPGQSLTLIATANQGSEATYESGFVIDKFPISRPNLTFSTLTVSNMSPEDSSIYLCSTEGQQIRSYTFGSGTRLTVV.